This T cell receptor beta chain was captured in a study of PD-1 blockade in classical Hodgkin lymphoma. Study-wide points: CD8+ TCR diversity did not rise significantly by C4D1, unlike CD4+. Undefined causes, possibly disease activity or prior therapy, underlie the repertoire differences. Complete responders started with a diversity level that resembled newly diagnosed patients at baseline. Before treatment, TCR diversity in newly diagnosed patients was reportedly lower than in healthy donors.

The time point is: cycle 4 day 1 (C4D1), after five to seven weeks of nivolumab. There was relapse after autologous stem cell transplantation in every patient, and there was variation in brentuximab vedotin exposure. The germline gives CDR1 SGHRS, CDR2 YFSETQ. This CDR3 has 16 residues. J lost 5 bases, V lost 0 bases, and 8 bases had no gene match. Some clones are missing from TCRdb's copy, which holds only in-frame ones; the method was immunoSEQ multiplex PCR. This table has approximately 110,000 clones, over 85% appearing once. On this clone itself: Its antigen is as yet unknown.

The rearrangement links TRBV5-1 to TRBJ2-7, with 10 bases matching TRBD2. The clonotype comes from a human donor with classical Hodgkin lymphoma. Here the sequenced sample was peripheral blood mononuclear cells (PBMCs), taken before the fourth cycle of nivolumab. The CDR3 region has the DNA TGCGCCAGCAGCTTGGGGGGACTAGCGAGATACCACGAGCAGTACTTC. Its translation is CASSLGGLARYHEQYF.